Described below is a single T cell receptor beta chain sequence and its context. This sample is drawn from a study of blood T cell repertoires in COVID-19. Study at large: There were acute and convalescent COVID-19 samples, and they came from the United States, Italy and Spain.

As originally analysed: Scientists estimated how many nucleated cells there were by amplifying reference gene primers. Sequencing used immunoSEQ multiplex PCR; TCRdb keeps in-frame clones, though not all of them. V and J calls and clone size are those listed in that table; D and trimming were worked out from the DNA. The repertoire includes approximately 200,000 clones, around 88% of them detected once, and 3.5% to 5% sits in the top ten. Germline values: CDR1 GTSNPN, CDR2 SVGIG (reference sequence). The CDR3 sequence is 13 residues long. V shed 2 bases and J 6 bases; nucleotides not matched to a gene: 4.

The sequenced sample consisted of peripheral blood. The receptor's source is a woman aged 30 to 39 with acute or convalescent COVID-19. This rearrangement joins TRBV30 to TRBJ2-1, with 7 positions matching TRBD2. The CDR3: CAWSWGGVNEQFF. CDR3 sequence (DNA): TGTGCCTGGAGTTGGGGGGGAGTCAATGAGCAGTTCTTC.